This TCR beta chain was captured in a study of blood T cell repertoires in COVID-19. The wider study: Whether acute or convalescent, the COVID-19 samples came from the United States, Italy and Spain.

As handled by the study authors: Amplification of reference gene primers was used by the study to estimate nucleated cell counts. TCRdb's table, derived via immunoSEQ multiplex PCR, lists solely in-frame clones and lacks some. Clonal size and the V and J genes are those of that table, whereas D and trimming came from the DNA. The sample consists of 150,000 or so clones, around 84% of them appearing once. Participants had their cohort set by participant-reported clinical history. Either two negative PCRs, clearance, or symptom resolution qualified Cohort 3 donors as recovered. Germline trimming cut 8 bases from V and 3 bases from J; bases unmatched to any gene: 5. This CDR3 spans 14 amino acids. CDR1 is MNHEY, CDR2 SVGAGI, per germline.

This rearrangement joins TRBV6-5 to TRBJ2-2; 8 positions agree with TRBD1. Source material: PBMCs or T cells enriched from blood (not recorded which). The sequence was obtained from a man in his fifties who had recovered from COVID-19. CDR3 coding DNA: TGTGCCAGCCTAGCAGGGGGCTACACCGGGGAGCTGTTTTTT. It translates to CASLAGGYTGELFF.